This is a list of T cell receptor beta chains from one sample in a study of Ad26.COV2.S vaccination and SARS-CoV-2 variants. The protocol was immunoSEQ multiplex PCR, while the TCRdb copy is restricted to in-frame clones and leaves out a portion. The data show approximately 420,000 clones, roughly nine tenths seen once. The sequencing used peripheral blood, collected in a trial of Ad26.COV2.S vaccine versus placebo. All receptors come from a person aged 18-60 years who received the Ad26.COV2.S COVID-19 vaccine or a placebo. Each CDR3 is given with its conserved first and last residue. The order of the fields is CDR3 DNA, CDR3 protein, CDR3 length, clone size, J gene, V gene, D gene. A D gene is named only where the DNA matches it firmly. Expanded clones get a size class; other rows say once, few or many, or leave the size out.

CDR3 DNA: TGTGCCAGTAGTTCGCGGTCCTTGGACCCGCCCCAGCATTTT
CDR3 protein: CASSSRSLDPPQHF
CDR3 length: 14
clone size: -
J gene: TRBJ1-5
V gene: TRBV19
D gene: -

CDR3 DNA: TGTGCCAGCAGGCTTATTGGGGCTAATCCAGATACGCAGTATTTT
CDR3 protein: CASRLIGANPDTQYF
CDR3 length: 15
clone size: once
J gene: TRBJ2-3
V gene: TRBV11-2
D gene: -

CDR3 DNA: TGTGCCAGCAGCTCATATTGGGACGGCGAACAAGAGACCCAGTACTTC
CDR3 protein: CASSSYWDGEQETQYF
CDR3 length: 16
clone size: -
J gene: TRBJ2-5
V gene: TRBV7-8
D gene: -

CDR3 DNA: TGTGCCAGCAGCCAAGATAGGGCAGGAGGGGGCTACACCTTC
CDR3 protein: CASSQDRAGGGYTF
CDR3 length: 14
clone size: -
J gene: TRBJ1-2
V gene: TRBV3-1/TRBV3-2
D gene: -

CDR3 DNA: TGCAGCGTTGAGTCAGATTCTAATGAAAAACTGTTTTTT
CDR3 protein: CSVESDSNEKLFF
CDR3 length: 13
clone size: many
J gene: TRBJ1-4
V gene: TRBV29-1
D gene: -

CDR3 DNA: TGTGCCACCAGACAGGGGTCGGAGACCCAGTACTTC
CDR3 protein: CATRQGSETQYF
CDR3 length: 12
clone size: -
J gene: TRBJ2-5
V gene: TRBV6-5
D gene: TRBD1

CDR3 DNA: TGTGCCAGCAGCCAAGCGTGGGCAGGTTCGAACACCGGGGAGCTGTTTTTT
CDR3 protein: CASSQAWAGSNTGELFF
CDR3 length: 17
clone size: -
J gene: TRBJ2-2
V gene: TRBV3-1/TRBV3-2
D gene: -

CDR3 DNA: TGTGCCAGCAGTTACTCTCTAGGGAATGAGCAGTTCTTC
CDR3 protein: CASSYSLGNEQFF
CDR3 length: 13
clone size: -
J gene: TRBJ2-1
V gene: TRBV6-5
D gene: -

CDR3 DNA: TGTGCCAGCGGCACAGTTAATTCACCCCTCCACTTT
CDR3 protein: CASGTVNSPLHF
CDR3 length: 12
clone size: -
J gene: TRBJ1-6
V gene: TRBV2
D gene: -

CDR3 DNA: TGTGCCAGCAGTGATCCGGGACCTCAGGGCACTGAAGCTTTCTTT
CDR3 protein: CASSDPGPQGTEAFF
CDR3 length: 15
clone size: -
J gene: TRBJ1-1
V gene: TRBV6-1
D gene: -

CDR3 DNA: TGTGCCAGCAGTCTCCCGTCTATTAGCACAGATACGCAGTATTTT
CDR3 protein: CASSLPSISTDTQYF
CDR3 length: 15
clone size: -
J gene: TRBJ2-3
V gene: TRBV28
D gene: -

CDR3 DNA: TGTGCCAGCAGCTTTCGGTTTTCGAACCAAGAGACCCAGTACTTC
CDR3 protein: CASSFRFSNQETQYF
CDR3 length: 15
clone size: -
J gene: TRBJ2-5
V gene: TRBV7-2
D gene: -

CDR3 DNA: TGTGCCAGCAACGGACTAAAGGACAGGGATTACCAAAAACTGTTTTTT
CDR3 protein: CASNGLKDRDYQKLFF
CDR3 length: 16
clone size: few
J gene: TRBJ1-4
V gene: TRBV2
D gene: TRBD1

CDR3 DNA: TGTGCCAGCAGTTTATCTAGCGGGGGGATCTACGAGCAGTACTTC
CDR3 protein: CASSLSSGGIYEQYF
CDR3 length: 15
clone size: -
J gene: TRBJ2-7
V gene: TRBV6-5
D gene: TRBD2

CDR3 DNA: TGTGCCAGCAGTGGGTACCCTACAGGGAGAACTGAAGCTTTCTTT
CDR3 protein: CASSGYPTGRTEAFF
CDR3 length: 15
clone size: -
J gene: TRBJ1-1
V gene: TRBV25-1
D gene: -

CDR3 DNA: TGTGCCAGCAGTAACTCCGGGGGCTCCTACGAGCAGTACTTC
CDR3 protein: CASSNSGGSYEQYF
CDR3 length: 14
clone size: -
J gene: TRBJ2-7
V gene: TRBV7-9
D gene: -

CDR3 DNA: TGTGCCAGCAGTTCTGGGACAGGGGCCTACAATGAGCAGTTCTTC
CDR3 protein: CASSSGTGAYNEQFF
CDR3 length: 15
clone size: -
J gene: TRBJ2-1
V gene: TRBV6-6
D gene: TRBD1

CDR3 DNA: TGTGCCAGCAGCTTAGATAGCAGGAACACAGATACGCAGTATTTT
CDR3 protein: CASSLDSRNTDTQYF
CDR3 length: 15
clone size: -
J gene: TRBJ2-3
V gene: TRBV11-3
D gene: -

CDR3 DNA: TGTGCCAGCAGTGATCTTCCGAGTCTAGCCAAAAACATTCAGTACTTC
CDR3 protein: CASSDLPSLAKNIQYF
CDR3 length: 16
clone size: -
J gene: TRBJ2-4
V gene: TRBV6-1
D gene: -

CDR3 DNA: TGTGCCAGCAGTTTATATAGGGGTGACACCGGGGAGCTGTTTTTT
CDR3 protein: CASSLYRGDTGELFF
CDR3 length: 15
clone size: -
J gene: TRBJ2-2
V gene: TRBV27
D gene: -

CDR3 DNA: TGTGCCAGCAGTTCTCTGGGACTCGGGAACACTGAAGCTTTCTTT
CDR3 protein: CASSSLGLGNTEAFF
CDR3 length: 15
clone size: -
J gene: TRBJ1-1
V gene: TRBV6-5
D gene: -

CDR3 DNA: TGTGCCGGATCTCTTTCGGGCCCTAAGCCCCAGCATTTT
CDR3 protein: CAGSLSGPKPQHF
CDR3 length: 13
clone size: -
J gene: TRBJ1-5
V gene: TRBV6-5
D gene: -

CDR3 DNA: TGTGCCAGCAGCCGTACGGGGGGCAATCAGCCCCAGCATTTT
CDR3 protein: CASSRTGGNQPQHF
CDR3 length: 14
clone size: -
J gene: TRBJ1-5
V gene: TRBV3-1/TRBV3-2
D gene: -

CDR3 DNA: TGTGCCAGCAGTTCCAGGGTGGGCTATGGCTACACCTTC
CDR3 protein: CASSSRVGYGYTF
CDR3 length: 13
clone size: -
J gene: TRBJ1-2
V gene: TRBV28
D gene: -

CDR3 DNA: TGCGCCAGCAGCCATACAGGGGGCGGTGCGGGTGAGCAGTTCTTC
CDR3 protein: CASSHTGGGAGEQFF
CDR3 length: 15
clone size: -
J gene: TRBJ2-1
V gene: TRBV5-1
D gene: TRBD1

CDR3 DNA: TGTGCCAGCAGCCCGGGACAGAACTATGGCTACACCTTC
CDR3 protein: CASSPGQNYGYTF
CDR3 length: 13
clone size: -
J gene: TRBJ1-2
V gene: TRBV12-3/TRBV12-4
D gene: TRBD1

CDR3 DNA: TGTGCCAGCAGGGGACTAGCTGACAATGAGCAGTTCTTC
CDR3 protein: CASRGLADNEQFF
CDR3 length: 13
clone size: once
J gene: TRBJ2-1
V gene: TRBV9
D gene: TRBD2

CDR3 DNA: TGTGCCAGCAGTCTAGCGGAAAAACGCACAGATACGCAGTATTTT
CDR3 protein: CASSLAEKRTDTQYF
CDR3 length: 15
clone size: -
J gene: TRBJ2-3
V gene: TRBV6-6
D gene: TRBD2

CDR3 DNA: TGTGCCAGCAGTCACCTTCAGGTTAATGAGCAGTTCTTC
CDR3 protein: CASSHLQVNEQFF
CDR3 length: 13
clone size: -
J gene: TRBJ2-1
V gene: TRBV12-3/TRBV12-4
D gene: -

CDR3 DNA: TGCGCCAGCAGCCAGAGGGGGAGGTTTGTTGGAAACATTCAGTACTTC
CDR3 protein: CASSQRGRFVGNIQYF
CDR3 length: 16
clone size: -
J gene: TRBJ2-4
V gene: TRBV4-1
D gene: -

CDR3 DNA: TGTGCCAGCAGCCTCGACACCTACGAGCAGTACTTC
CDR3 protein: CASSLDTYEQYF
CDR3 length: 12
clone size: -
J gene: TRBJ2-7
V gene: TRBV5-8
D gene: -

CDR3 DNA: TGTGCCAGCAGACAGGGAGACTATGGCTACACCTTC
CDR3 protein: CASRQGDYGYTF
CDR3 length: 12
clone size: -
J gene: TRBJ1-2
V gene: TRBV6-6
D gene: -

CDR3 DNA: TGTGCCAGCAGCTTGAGTTCCAGTCCGAACACTGAAGCTTTCTTT
CDR3 protein: CASSLSSSPNTEAFF
CDR3 length: 15
clone size: -
J gene: TRBJ1-1
V gene: TRBV5-4
D gene: -

CDR3 DNA: TGTGCCAGCAGCAAAGAGAGGGACGGCGATAGCAATCAGCCCCAGCATTTT
CDR3 protein: CASSKERDGDSNQPQHF
CDR3 length: 17
clone size: -
J gene: TRBJ1-5
V gene: TRBV21-1
D gene: -

CDR3 DNA: TGCGCCAGCAGCCAAGTAATAGGCTCCTACGAGCAGTACTTC
CDR3 protein: CASSQVIGSYEQYF
CDR3 length: 14
clone size: -
J gene: TRBJ2-7
V gene: TRBV4-3
D gene: -

CDR3 DNA: TGTGCCAGCAGTTACGTGGAAATGAACACTGAAGCTTTCTTT
CDR3 protein: CASSYVEMNTEAFF
CDR3 length: 14
clone size: -
J gene: TRBJ1-1
V gene: TRBV6-2/TRBV6-3
D gene: -

CDR3 DNA: TGTGCCAGCACCCGATGGTCGACAGCCACCGGGGAGCTGTTTTTT
CDR3 protein: CASTRWSTATGELFF
CDR3 length: 15
clone size: -
J gene: TRBJ2-2
V gene: TRBV7-2
D gene: -

CDR3 DNA: TGTGCCAGTACCCGGGACAGGGGCGAGAGCAATCAGCCCCAGCATTTT
CDR3 protein: CASTRDRGESNQPQHF
CDR3 length: 16
clone size: -
J gene: TRBJ1-5
V gene: TRBV19
D gene: TRBD1

CDR3 DNA: TGCGCCAGCAGCTACCGGGGGAGCTCCTACAATGAGCAGTTCTTC
CDR3 protein: CASSYRGSSYNEQFF
CDR3 length: 15
clone size: -
J gene: TRBJ2-1
V gene: TRBV5-1
D gene: -

CDR3 DNA: TGTGCCAGCCGCCTGGGGGGGGGCTATAGCACCGGGGAGCTGTTTTTT
CDR3 protein: CASRLGGGYSTGELFF
CDR3 length: 16
clone size: -
J gene: TRBJ2-2
V gene: TRBV27
D gene: -

CDR3 DNA: TGCGCCAGCAGCCTAGGGACAGGGAATCAGCCCCAGCATTTT
CDR3 protein: CASSLGTGNQPQHF
CDR3 length: 14
clone size: -
J gene: TRBJ1-5
V gene: TRBV5-1
D gene: TRBD1

CDR3 DNA: TGCGCCAGCAGTGAGTCGTTTGGCACTGAAGCTTTCTTT
CDR3 protein: CASSESFGTEAFF
CDR3 length: 13
clone size: few
J gene: TRBJ1-1
V gene: TRBV10-1
D gene: -

CDR3 DNA: TGTGCCAGCTCAAGGGTGTTTGGGGGCTACACCTTC
CDR3 protein: CASSRVFGGYTF
CDR3 length: 12
clone size: -
J gene: TRBJ1-2
V gene: TRBV18
D gene: -

CDR3 DNA: TGCGCCAGCAGCCAAGATGGGGGGACAGATGGCTACACCTTC
CDR3 protein: CASSQDGGTDGYTF
CDR3 length: 14
clone size: -
J gene: TRBJ1-2
V gene: TRBV4-1
D gene: TRBD1

CDR3 DNA: TGCGCCAGCAGTGCCGGGACAGATACGCAGTATTTT
CDR3 protein: CASSAGTDTQYF
CDR3 length: 12
clone size: -
J gene: TRBJ2-3
V gene: TRBV10-1
D gene: -

CDR3 DNA: TGTGCCAGCAGTTTTAGTAGTACACCCGGGAGCAATGAGCAGTTCTTC
CDR3 protein: CASSFSSTPGSNEQFF
CDR3 length: 16
clone size: -
J gene: TRBJ2-1
V gene: TRBV28
D gene: -

CDR3 DNA: TGTGCCAGCAGTAGGACTAGCGGGGAGAAAAAGACCCAGTACTTC
CDR3 protein: CASSRTSGEKKTQYF
CDR3 length: 15
clone size: -
J gene: TRBJ2-5
V gene: TRBV6-2/TRBV6-3
D gene: TRBD2

CDR3 DNA: TGTGCCTGGAGTCCGGACGGCGGACCCGCTGAAGCTTTCTTT
CDR3 protein: CAWSPDGGPAEAFF
CDR3 length: 14
clone size: -
J gene: TRBJ1-1
V gene: TRBV30
D gene: -

CDR3 DNA: TGTGCCAGCAGCTCAGGGGGTCGGACTGAAGCTTTCTTT
CDR3 protein: CASSSGGRTEAFF
CDR3 length: 13
clone size: -
J gene: TRBJ1-1
V gene: TRBV3-1/TRBV3-2
D gene: TRBD1

CDR3 DNA: TGCGCCAGCAGCCTCCCACCGGGGACGGGGGGGCCGAACACCGGGGAGCTGTTTTTT
CDR3 protein: CASSLPPGTGGPNTGELFF
CDR3 length: 19
clone size: -
J gene: TRBJ2-2
V gene: TRBV4-1
D gene: TRBD2

CDR3 DNA: TGTGCCAGCAGGGGGACAGGGGTTGGAGATACGCAGTATTTT
CDR3 protein: CASRGTGVGDTQYF
CDR3 length: 14
clone size: -
J gene: TRBJ2-3
V gene: TRBV27
D gene: TRBD1

CDR3 DNA: TGTGCCAGCAGCCAGGGACAGGATACAGATACGCAGTATTTT
CDR3 protein: CASSQGQDTDTQYF
CDR3 length: 14
clone size: -
J gene: TRBJ2-3
V gene: TRBV3-1/TRBV3-2
D gene: TRBD1